This T cell receptor (beta chain) was observed in a study of T cells after yellow fever vaccination. Study-level points and caveats: From the bulk population, abundant clonotypes could contaminate and appear within FACS-sorted repertoires. Some clonotypes were seen in both the CD4 and the CD8 compartments. These made up a small share and likely arose from convergent recombination. Peaking faster, on day 5 versus 15, the secondary response was nonetheless weaker.

TCRdb re-called the 5' RACE reads with MiXCR, one entry per CDR3 protein. The table lists 170,000 or so distinct CDR3 sequences, 6.2% of them singletons. Notes on this clonotype: The antigen remains unidentified.

The source is a man younger than 35 who received the YFV17D yellow fever vaccine. The specimen was CD4+ T cells sorted from PBMCs, collected on the day of the first yellow fever vaccination.

The chain's CDR3 is CASSLVRGGFSYEQYF. The CDR3, as DNA: TGTGCCAGCAGCTTAGTACGGGGGGGATTCTCCTACGAGCAGTACTTC. The chain has TRBV7-9 and TRBJ2-7; 8 bases are shared with TRBD2. Germline loops: CDR1 SEHNR, CDR2 FQNEAQ (reference sequence). The CDR3 consists of 16 residues. The V gene end was trimmed by 1 base and the J gene end by 0 bases; junction bases not matched to a gene: 5.